The clone carrying this T cell receptor beta chain was seen just once. This sample is drawn from a study of shared clonotypes between healthy human individuals. Data came from immunoSEQ multiplex PCR; TCRdb stores just in-frame clones and leaves some out. Among about 2.4 million clones listed, approximately 94% were seen once. Trimming stripped 6 bases from V and 7 bases from J, with 15 bases between. This CDR3 is built from 14 residues. Germline-derived CDR1 and CDR2 are KGHSH and LQKENI. This clonotype was obtained from a man between 18 and 35 years old in good health. The sequenced material came from naive CD4+ T cells sorted from blood. Subset described: CD45RA+ positively selected. This chain joins TRBV18 and TRBJ2-2, with D unclear. CDR3 bases: TGTGCCAGCTCTCCGTCTTCAACGGTCGGGGAGCTGTTTTTT. The encoded protein is CASSPSSTVGELFF.